This T cell receptor (beta chain) was captured by sequencing in a study of OX40 agonist ivuxolimab in advanced cancers. Whole-study results and caveats: Both CD4+ and CD8+ T cell populations in blood had undergone clonal expansion by week 6 at 0.1 to 3.0 mg/kg.

Germline values: CDR1 LNHDA, CDR2 SQIVND (reference sequence). The CDR3 is 14 amino acids. V shed 2 bases and J shed 2 bases, with 7 bases lying between them. This table comes from immunoSEQ multiplex PCR, and its TCRdb copy is limited to in-frame clones, with some not included. The sample shows just under 75,000 clones, about nine tenths of them seen only once. In this sample, this clone turned up a few times. Its antigen is not identified. The genes are TRBV19 and TRBJ1-5; no clear D. Here the sequenced sample was CD4+ or CD8+ T cells sorted from blood, taken in a trial of the OX40 agonist ivuxolimab. The sequence was collected from an adult with an advanced solid tumor such as melanoma, head and neck, liver or kidney cancer. The CDR3 region is CASSIRAGNQPQHF. CDR3 nucleotides: TGTGCCAGTAGTATAAGGGCAGGCAATCAGCCCCAGCATTTT.